The TCR beta chain under discussion was sequenced for a study of CD8 T cells in ankylosing spondylitis. The V gene lost 6 bases and the J gene lost 2 bases, with 18 bases spanning the gap. This CDR3 is built from 16 residues. The germline V gene encodes CDR1 MNHEY and CDR2 SVGAGI. Each CDR3 protein gets one entry after TCRdb re-called the 5' RACE reads with MiXCR. The table has a few hundred thousand distinct CDR3 sequences, around a tenth seen once; the top ten hold roughly 9.2%. The clonotype was recovered from a female donor with ankylosing spondylitis or in good health (not recorded which). The sample was blood, either unsorted or a sorted T cell fraction (not recorded which). The chain couples TRBV6-5 to TRBJ2-3, with D perhaps matching TRBD1 (6 bases). The CDR3 protein is CASSYEGTPYTDTQYF. DNA for the CDR3: TGTGCCAGCAGCTATGAGGGGACACCTTACACAGATACGCAGTATTTT.